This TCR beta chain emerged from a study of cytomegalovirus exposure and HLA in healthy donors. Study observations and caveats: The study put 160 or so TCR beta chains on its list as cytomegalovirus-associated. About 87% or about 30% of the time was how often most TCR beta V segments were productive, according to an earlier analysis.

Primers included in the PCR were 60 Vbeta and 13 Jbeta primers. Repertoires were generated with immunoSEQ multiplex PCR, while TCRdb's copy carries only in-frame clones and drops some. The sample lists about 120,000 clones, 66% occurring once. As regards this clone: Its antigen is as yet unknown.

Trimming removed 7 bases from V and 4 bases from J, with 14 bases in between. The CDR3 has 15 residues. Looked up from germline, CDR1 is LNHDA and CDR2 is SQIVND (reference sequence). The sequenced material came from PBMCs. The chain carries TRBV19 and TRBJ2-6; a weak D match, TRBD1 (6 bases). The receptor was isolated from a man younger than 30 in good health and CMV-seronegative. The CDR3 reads CASKPTGSGANVLTF. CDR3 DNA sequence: TGTGCCAGTAAGCCAACAGGGTCCGGGGCCAACGTCCTGACTTTC. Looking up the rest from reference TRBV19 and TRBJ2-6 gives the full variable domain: DGGITQSPKYLFRKEGQNVTLSCEQNLNHDAMYWYRQDPGQGLRLIYYSQIVNDFQKGDIAEGYSVSREKKESFPLTVTSAQKNPTAFYLCASKPTGSGANVLTFGAGSRLTVL.